This T cell receptor (beta chain) was retrieved from a study of blood T cell repertoires in COVID-19. The wider study: Sites in the United States, Italy and Spain provided acute and convalescent COVID-19 samples.

Sequencing was performed with immunoSEQ multiplex PCR; in TCRdb, only in-frame clones are kept and a portion is missing. The repertoire holds about 140,000 clones, with 84% as singletons. Deletions cut 0 bases from V and 4 bases from J, with 19 bases between. CDR1 LGHDT and CDR2 YNNKEL come from the germline V gene (reference sequence). CDR3 length: 18 amino acids. The TCR originated in a man aged 30-40 years with COVID-19, enrolled during active disease. The sequencing input was peripheral blood. The rearrangement links TRBV3-1 (or the pseudogene TRBV3-2) to TRBJ2-1, with D perhaps matching TRBD2 (5 bases). The CDR3 protein is CASSQERTPRGKYNEQFF. The CDR3 nucleotides read TGTGCCAGCAGCCAAGAGCGGACCCCCCGGGGAAAGTACAATGAGCAGTTCTTC.